These 26 T cell receptor beta chains were sequenced from one sample in a study of Graves' ophthalmopathy and Graves' hyperthyroidism. Using RNA transcripts, the TCR beta CDR3 regions were amplified. The first-round RT-PCR employed HTBI primers together with the Qiagen OneStep RT-PCR kit. A multiplex PCR was then performed as the second round. TCRdb recomputed calls from the multiplex PCR reads with MiXCR, one row per CDR3 protein. Seen here are approximately 480,000 distinct CDR3 sequences, 14% observed once, and the top ten hold 9.5% to 10%. The sequenced sample was blood. These receptors originate from a woman aged 25 to 39 with Graves' ophthalmopathy.

This clonotype was counted at least ten times. The rearrangement links TRBV12-5 to TRBJ1-1; D is unresolved. Germline-derived CDR1 and CDR2 are LGHNT and FRNRAP. The CDR3 has 13 residues. Trimming cost V 5 bases and J 6 bases, with 13 bases left between them. The CDR3 is CASGPPGSPEAFF. The CDR3 DNA is TGTGCTAGTGGTCCCCCGGGATCCCCTGAAGCTTTCTTT.

V and J are TRBV28 and TRBJ1-6, with 7 nucleotides matching TRBD1. The CDR3 is 18 residues long. The germline gives CDR1 MDHEN, CDR2 SYDVKM. Trimming took 2 bases from V and 4 from J; bases not matched to a gene: 11. CDR3 nucleotide sequence: TGTGCCAGCAGTTTAAGGGTGACAGGGAGGGTATATAATTCACCCCTCCACTTT. Protein product: CASSLRVTGRVYNSPLHF.

The gene calls are TRBV7-2 and TRBJ2-5; 8 nucleotides match TRBD2. V lost 10 bases to trimming and J lost 5 bases; unmatched junction nucleotides: 12. From germline, CDR1 is SGHTA and CDR2 FQGNSA. CDR3 length: 14 residues. CDR3 protein: CATARAGEAETQYF. The CDR3 region has the DNA TGTGCCACCGCTCGAGCGGGGGAGGCGGAGACCCAGTACTTC.

This clonotype was seen at least ten times. The V gene is TRBV6-2 or TRBV6-3, the J gene TRBJ1-5, with D perhaps TRBD1 (5 bases). Germline CDR1 reads MNHEY; CDR2 reads SVGEGT. The CDR3 sequence is 18 residues long. Trimming shortened V by 6 bases and J by 6 bases, and 27 bases separated the two germline ends. CDR3 protein: CASSSRGGTIRPLQPQHF. The CDR3 DNA follows: TGTGCCAGCAGCTCCCGGGGCGGGACTATAAGACCCCTTCAGCCCCAGCATTTT.

The rearrangement uses TRBV30 and TRBJ1-6; D is unclear. Trimming took 0 bases from V and 10 from J, leaving 13 bases between them. From germline, CDR1 is GTSNPN and CDR2 SVGIG (reference sequence). This CDR3 is built from 14 residues. The CDR3 nucleotides are TGTGCCTGGAGTGTACATCGAGGGCAGTCACCCCTCCACTTT. Its protein product is CAWSVHRGQSPLHF.

This clonotype occurred many times. The rearrangement links TRBV6-1 to TRBJ2-6; D is tentatively TRBD1 or TRBD2 (5 bases each). The CDR3 has 16 amino acids. Deletions cut 4 bases from V and 4 bases from J, with 14 bases between. The V gene's germline CDR1 is MNHNS and CDR2 SASEGT. CDR3 DNA: TGTGCCAGCAGTGCGGCGGCAGGGACCGGGGCCAACGTCCTGACTTTC. Amino acid sequence: CASSAAAGTGANVLTF.

Ten or more counts support this clonotype. The chain recombines TRBV4-1 with TRBJ2-7, with 11 bases aligning to TRBD1. The V gene's germline CDR1 is MGHRA and CDR2 YSYEKL. CDR3 length: 16 residues. The trim removed 0 bases at V and 6 bases at J, leaving 7 bases unmatched. As DNA, the CDR3 is TGCGCCAGCAGCCAAGACCGGACAGGGGGCGATGCCGAGCAGTACTTC. Translated: CASSQDRTGGDAEQYF.

This clonotype was seen ten or more times. This chain links TRBV7-2 with TRBJ2-7, with a possible D match to TRBD1 (6 bases). The germline V gene has CDR1 SGHTA and CDR2 FQGNSA. V was shortened by 10 bases and J by 3 bases, with 13 bases between the two germline ends. The CDR3 totals 12 residues. CDR3 nucleotide sequence: TGTGCCACCCGACAGGCCCACTACGAGCAGTACTTC. Amino acids: CATRQAHYEQYF.

This clonotype was observed many times. The chain joins TRBV6-1 to TRBJ1-3; TRBD1 agrees at 7 bases. Losses at the gene ends were 8 bases for V and 2 bases for J; bases not matched to a gene: 6. The germline V gene encodes CDR1 MNHNS and CDR2 SASEGT. The CDR3 has 14 amino acids. CDR3 amino acids: CASLDRVTGNTIYF. CDR3 DNA sequence: TGTGCCAGCTTAGACAGGGTAACTGGAAACACCATATATTTT.

The chain uses TRBV30 and TRBJ1-1; D is unresolved. The CDR3 spans 13 residues. The V gene's germline CDR1 is GTSNPN and CDR2 SVGIG (reference sequence). Trimming took 0 bases from V and 1 from J, leaving 6 bases between them. The CDR3 nucleotides read TGTGCCTGGAGTGTAGGAAGGAACACTGAAGCTTTCTTT. This encodes CAWSVGRNTEAFF. Supplemented by reference TRBV30 and TRBJ1-1, the full variable domain reads SQTIHQWPATLVQPVGSPLSLECTVEGTSNPNLYWYRQAAGRGLQLLFYSVGIGQISSEVPQNLSASRPQDRQFILSSKKLLLSDSGFYLCAWSVGRNTEAFFGQGTRLTVV.

At least ten counts were recorded for this clonotype. The rearrangement joins TRBV19 to TRBJ1-5, with TRBD1 as a possible D gene (5 bases). V lost 3 bases and J lost 7, with 13 bases in between. Germline V lookup: CDR1 LNHDA, CDR2 SQIVND (reference sequence). The CDR3 is made up of 14 amino acids. CDR3 coding DNA: TGTGCCAGTAGTATGGCCGGGGGTGGCCAGCCCCAGCATTTT. Its protein product is CASSMAGGGQPQHF.

Many counts were recorded for this clonotype. The chain couples TRBV2 to TRBJ2-7, with D tentatively TRBD2 (6 bases). The CDR3 runs 13 residues. V shed 6 bases and J shed 7 bases, with 16 bases lying between them. Germline values: CDR1 SNHLY, CDR2 FYNNEI. DNA for the CDR3: TGTGCCAGCAGCAAATCTAAGGGGAGGGAGCAGTACTTC. It encodes CASSKSKGREQYF.

This clonotype occurred many times. CDR3 sequence (DNA): TGTGCCAGCAGTTACTCCATCACCGGGGAGCTGTTTTTT. Translated: CASSYSITGELFF. The chain has TRBV6-5 and TRBJ2-2; D is unclear. V lost 0 bases and J 4 bases, leaving 3 bases between the germline ends. The CDR3 covers 13 residues. Looked up from germline, CDR1 is MNHEY and CDR2 is SVGAGI.

This clonotype was observed many times. The chain has TRBV29-1 and TRBJ2-7, with 13 nucleotides matching TRBD2. The V gene end was trimmed by 6 bases and the J gene end by 4 bases; junction bases not matched to a gene: 12. CDR1 is SQVTM, CDR2 ANQGSEA, per germline. The CDR3 runs 16 residues. This CDR3 is CSVSRLAGGHRYEQYF. The DNA of the CDR3 is TGCAGCGTGAGCAGACTAGCGGGGGGACACCGTTACGAGCAGTACTTC.

The V call is TRBV27, the J call TRBJ2-7; D is perhaps TRBD2 (5 bases). The CDR3 is made up of 13 amino acids. CDR1 MNHEY and CDR2 SMNVEV come from the germline V gene (reference sequence). V was pared by 6 bases and J by 4 bases, with 13 bases between. CDR3 DNA: TGTGCCAGCAGCAGAACTAGAGCGTACGAGCAGTACTTC. Protein sequence: CASSRTRAYEQYF.

This clonotype was observed many times. This rearrangement joins TRBV7-9 to TRBJ2-7, with a weak D call TRBD2 (6 bases). Germline CDR1 is SEHNR and CDR2 is FQNEAQ (reference sequence). Trimming took off 7 bases at V and 3 bases at J, with 19 bases between the two ends. The CDR3 loop spans 15 amino acids. In DNA, the CDR3 is TGTGCCAGCACCTCCTGGGAGGCGGGACGCTACGAGCAGTACTTC. Amino acid sequence: CASTSWEAGRYEQYF.

This clonotype occurred many times. The genes are TRBV5-5 and TRBJ1-1; no clear D gene. V lost 7 bases to trimming and J lost 1 base, with 5 bases between them. CDR1 is SGHKS and CDR2 is YYEKEE in the germline V gene (reference sequence). There are 11 residues in the CDR3. Here the CDR3 DNA reads TGTGCCAGCGACCAGAACACTGAAGCTTTCTTT. It yields the protein CASDQNTEAFF. Full variable domain (rest looked up from reference TRBV5-5 and TRBJ1-1): DAGVTQSPTHLIKTRGQQVTLRCSPISGHKSVSWYQQVLGQGPQFIFQYYEKEERGRGNFPDRFSARQFPNYSSELNVNALLLGDSALYLCASDQNTEAFFGQGTRLTVV.

Details on this clonotype: Because the CDR3 is missing its conserved closing phenylalanine or tryptophan, this is likely a read error. Because the CDR3's place on the DNA is in doubt, the DNA is left out and the CDR3 is given as listed by TCRdb. This sequence joins TRBV6-1 and TRBJ2-2; the table's D call, TRBD1, has no DNA check behind it. The CDR3 has 16 residues if both end residues are counted. CDR1 MNHNS and CDR2 SASEGT come from the germline V gene. CDR3 amino acids: CASSEAGPGWTGELLV.

This clonotype was detected many times. The chain joins TRBV28 to TRBJ2-7; D is uncertain. CDR3 size: 17 residues. V lost 2 bases and J lost 3, with 20 bases in between. Germline V gene sequence: CDR1 MDHEN, CDR2 SYDVKM. The CDR3 loop is CASSLRVRFSEFYEQYF. For the CDR3, the DNA is TGTGCCAGCAGTTTAAGGGTCAGATTCTCCGAGTTCTACGAGCAGTACTTC.

This clonotype appeared many times. V usage is TRBV9 and J usage is TRBJ1-1, with 9 positions matching TRBD1. Germline V CDR1 and CDR2: SGDLS, YYNGEE. With V trimmed by 3 bases and J by 7 bases, 10 bases remained unmatched. The CDR3 extends over 15 amino acids. The CDR3 region has the DNA TGTGCCAGCAGCGCGGGACAGGGCTCGGTTGTTGAAGCTTTCTTT. Translation gives CASSAGQGSVVEAFF.

Points on this clonotype: Being one base from a much bigger clone, this may be a read error. The J gene is TRBJ2-1, the V gene TRBV30; D not resolved. The V and J ends lost 6 bases and 5 bases respectively, with 11 bases between them. Germline CDR1 GTSNPN, CDR2 SVGIG (reference sequence). The CDR3 is made up of 12 amino acids. CDR3 DNA: TGTGCCTGTAGGCCCTCTGACAATGAGCAGTTCTTC. Protein sequence: CACRPSDNEQFF.

This clonotype was detected many times. This chain uses TRBV10-2 with TRBJ2-7, with D perhaps TRBD1 (6 bases). Germline CDR1 and CDR2: WSHSY and SAAADI. CDR3 length: 13 amino acids. V was pared by 6 bases and J by 0 bases, with 9 bases between. The CDR3 is CASSDRPSYEQYF. The CDR3 DNA reads as TGCGCCAGCAGCGACAGGCCCTCCTACGAGCAGTACTTC.

This clonotype has at least ten counts. This chain uses TRBV9 with TRBJ1-6, with TRBD1 identical over 7 bases. J gave up 7 bases and V 3 bases, and 7 bases lay outside the gene matches. The CDR3 has 15 residues. Germline V gives CDR1 SGDLS, CDR2 YYNGEE. CDR3 coding DNA: TGTGCCAGCAGCGCCAAGACAGGGTGGAATTCACCCCTCCACTTT. This codes for CASSAKTGWNSPLHF.

This CDR3 reads CASSVAASGVYEQYF. The CDR3 DNA sequence: TGTGCCAGCAGCGTAGCGGCTAGCGGGGTCTACGAGCAGTACTTC. This chain joins TRBV9 and TRBJ2-7, with TRBD2 matching over 9 bases. The trim removed 0 bases at V and 3 bases at J, leaving 4 bases unmatched. CDR3 size: 15 residues. The V gene's germline CDR1 is SGDLS and CDR2 YYNGEE.

This clonotype has ten or more counts. The chain has TRBV20-1 and TRBJ2-5; 8 bases are shared with TRBD2. Germline V gene lookup returns CDR1 DFQATT and CDR2 SNEGSKA (reference sequence). This CDR3 is built from 13 residues. Trimming at V came to 0 bases and at J to 4 bases, leaving 1 base not matched to a gene. The DNA for the CDR3 is TGCAGTGCTAGAGATCTAGCGGGAGAGACCCAGTACTTC. Encoded protein: CSARDLAGETQYF.

This chain uses TRBV5-1 with TRBJ2-2, with 12 bases lining up with TRBD1. Germline CDR1 and CDR2: SGHRS and YFSETQ. J lost 3 bases, V lost 4 bases, and 4 bases had no gene match. The CDR3 has 16 amino acids. In DNA, the CDR3 is TGCGCCAGCAGCGCGGGACAGGGGGCAGACACCGGGGAGCTGTTTTTT. Translation: CASSAGQGADTGELFF.